The 20 T cell receptor beta chains listed next were all sequenced from one sample in a study of T cell responses to AZD1222 COVID-19 vaccine. TCRdb's copy holds only in-frame clones and misses some; the assay was immunoSEQ multiplex PCR. This table holds some 130,000 clones, approximately 91% found once. Here the sequenced sample was peripheral blood, taken 28 days after the second AZD1222 dose. The receptors were gathered from an adult who received the AZD1222 COVID-19 vaccine.

This chain connects TRBV9 to TRBJ2-5; TRBD1 or TRBD2 may be the D gene (5 bases each). Germline CDR1 is SGDLS and CDR2 is YYNGEE. V dropped 1 base and J dropped 5 bases, with 15 bases sitting between them. The CDR3 consists of 15 residues. The CDR3 reads CASSVTPGEGETQYF. The CDR3 DNA follows: TGTGCCAGCAGCGTAACCCCAGGTGAGGGGGAGACCCAGTACTTC.

The genes are TRBV12-5 and TRBJ2-6; D ambiguous. The CDR3 is 11 amino acids. V lost 5 bases and J lost 13, with 9 bases in between. CDR1 and CDR2 (germline): LGHNT, FRNRAP. Written as DNA, the CDR3 is TGTGCTAGTGGTGCCCAGGTTGTCCTGACTTTC. This translates into CASGAQVVLTF.

The gene calls are TRBV27 and TRBJ1-5; D is unclear. The V end was cut by 6 bases, the J end by 12 bases, with 15 bases between. Germline V gene sequence: CDR1 MNHEY, CDR2 SMNVEV (reference sequence). The CDR3 totals 12 residues. The DNA of the CDR3 is TGTGCCAGCAGCTTCGCGAACGGGGACCAGCATTTT. Translated, it gives CASSFANGDQHF.

This chain uses TRBV5-5 with TRBJ1-4, with D maybe TRBD1 (6 bases). CDR3 size: 18 residues. The ends were cut back, 0 bases at V and 7 bases at J, with 22 bases in the middle. Germline loops: CDR1 SGHKS, CDR2 YYEKEE (reference sequence). The chain's CDR3 is CASSLAGGTTNRAEKLFF. In nucleotides, the CDR3 is TGTGCCAGCAGCTTGGCGGGGGGCACAACTAACAGGGCTGAAAAACTGTTTTTT.

The chain joins TRBV12-3 or TRBV12-4 to TRBJ1-6, with a possible D match to TRBD1 (5 bases). V shed 6 bases and J shed 10 bases, with 13 bases lying between them. The CDR3 totals 13 residues. CDR3 in DNA: TGTGCCAGCAGCTCAGACAGAGGATCACCCCTCCACTTT. This codes for CASSSDRGSPLHF.

This chain connects TRBV5-1 to TRBJ2-7; D gene uncertain. The CDR3 contains 13 residues. CDR1 and CDR2 from the germline V gene are SGHRS and YFSETQ. The ends were cut back, 0 bases at V and 2 bases at J, with 6 bases in the middle. The CDR3 DNA reads as TGCGCCAGCAGCTTGGCCCAGGCCTACGAGCAGTACTTC. This translates into CASSLAQAYEQYF.

This sequence joins TRBV6-5 and TRBJ1-6; 11 nucleotides match TRBD1. The ends lost 7 bases at V and 8 bases at J; junction bases unmatched: 7. This CDR3 spans 15 amino acids. CDR1 is MNHEY and CDR2 is SVGAGI in the germline V gene. This CDR3 is CASKGDRGLYSPLHF. The CDR3 DNA reads TGTGCCAGCAAGGGGGACAGGGGGTTATATTCACCCCTCCACTTT.

This chain uses TRBV30 with TRBJ2-3; no reliable D call. V lost 2 bases to trimming and J lost 2 bases, with 8 bases between them. The CDR3 covers 13 residues. In germline, CDR1 is GTSNPN, CDR2 SVGIG (reference sequence). This CDR3 reads CAWSWANTDTQYF. In nucleotides, the CDR3 is TGTGCCTGGAGTTGGGCCAACACAGATACGCAGTATTTT.

The chain is built from TRBV11-2 and TRBJ2-1; 9 positions agree with TRBD2. Trimming removed 2 bases from V and 5 bases from J; junction bases left unmatched: 13. This CDR3 has 18 residues. CDR1 is SGHAT and CDR2 is FQNNGV in the germline V gene. The CDR3 region is CASSLRGRVYEGHNEQFF. The CDR3 bases are TGTGCCAGCAGCTTACGCGGGAGGGTCTACGAGGGGCACAATGAGCAGTTCTTC.

CDR3 nucleotides: TGCGCCAGCAGCCTTAACTGGGGGGCTGACACTGAAGCTTTCTTT. Translation: CASSLNWGADTEAFF. The V and J genes are TRBV5-1 and TRBJ1-1; possible D gene TRBD1, 6 bases. The V gene lost 4 bases and the J gene lost 3 bases, with 16 bases spanning the gap. This CDR3 contains 15 residues. Germline lookup yields CDR1 SGHRS and CDR2 YFSETQ.

The V gene is TRBV29-1, the J gene TRBJ2-1, with a tentative D call TRBD1 (5 bases). Germline V gene data show CDR1 as SQVTM and CDR2 as ANQGSEA. The length of the CDR3 is 15 residues. The germline V and J ends were trimmed by 7 bases and 3 bases, with 19 bases remaining between them. CDR3 sequence (DNA): TGCAGCGCCCGCAGTTGGTGGGGCAGCTACAATGAGCAGTTCTTC. It specifies CSARSWWGSYNEQFF.

This chain joins TRBV19 and TRBJ2-1; 8 bases line up with TRBD1. CDR1 is LNHDA and CDR2 is SQIVND in the germline V gene (reference sequence). This CDR3 has 13 amino acids. Trimming removed 9 bases from V and 5 bases from J; junction bases left unmatched: 6. The DNA for the CDR3 is TGTGCCAGCGGCTTGGGACAGGACAATGAGCAGTTCTTC. Its protein product is CASGLGQDNEQFF.

This chain connects TRBV27 to TRBJ2-7, with D hard to call. Looked up from germline, CDR1 is MNHEY and CDR2 is SMNVEV (reference sequence). V dropped 0 bases and J dropped 5 bases, with 14 bases sitting between them. The CDR3 consists of 15 residues. CDR3 in amino acids: CASSLSSHGADEQYF. CDR3 coding DNA: TGTGCCAGCAGTTTATCTTCTCACGGTGCCGACGAGCAGTACTTC.

The chain links TRBV5-1 to TRBJ1-1; 10 bases agree with TRBD1. The CDR3 runs to 15 residues. With 0 bases clipped from V and 1 base from J, the junction kept 0 bases outside the gene matches. Germline V CDR1 and CDR2: SGHRS, YFSETQ. DNA for the CDR3: TGCGCCAGCAGCTTGGGACAGGGGGCGAACACTGAAGCTTTCTTT. It is translated as CASSLGQGANTEAFF.

This chain joins TRBV5-5 and TRBJ2-1; D gene uncertain. Germline CDR1 and CDR2: SGHKS and YYEKEE (reference sequence). Trimming removed 4 bases from V and 0 bases from J, with 17 bases in between. The CDR3 runs to 17 residues. CDR3 bases: TGTGCCAGCAGCGGGGTTGGTGGATTGAGCTCCTACAATGAGCAGTTCTTC. It is translated as CASSGVGGLSSYNEQFF.

The chain joins TRBV18 to TRBJ2-2; 12 bases are shared with TRBD2. Per germline, CDR1 KGHSH and CDR2 LQKENI. The CDR3 extends over 16 amino acids. V was clipped by 8 bases and J by 4 bases; unmatched bases: 8. CDR3 region: CASPSSSGRATGELFF. CDR3 coding DNA: TGTGCCAGCCCGAGTTCTAGCGGGAGGGCCACCGGGGAGCTGTTTTTT.

V and J are TRBV2 and TRBJ1-2; TRBD1 aligns across 7 bases. The CDR3 is 13 residues long. Per germline, CDR1 SNHLY and CDR2 FYNNEI. V lost 4 bases, J lost 7 bases, and 6 bases stayed unmatched. In nucleotides, the CDR3 is TGTGCCAGCAGTGTGGACAGGTTGGGTGGCTACACCTTC. Encoded protein: CASSVDRLGGYTF.

The chain uses TRBV7-3 and TRBJ2-1; 10 positions match TRBD2. The CDR3 length is 21 residues. V shed 5 bases, J shed 3 bases, and the junction held 22 bases outside the gene matches. The germline CDR1 and CDR2 sequences are SGHTA and FQGTGA. CDR3 in amino acids: CASSQRRPTSGSITLYNEQFF. The CDR3 nucleotides are TGTGCCAGCAGCCAACGTAGACCGACTAGCGGGTCTATCACTCTCTACAATGAGCAGTTCTTC. The full variable domain, in which reference TRBV7-3 and TRBJ2-1 provide the parts outside the CDR3, is GAGVSQTPSNKVTEKGKYVELRCDPISGHTALYWYRQSLGQGPEFLIYFQGTGAADDSGLPNDRFFAVRPEGSVSTLKIQRTERGDSAVYLCASSQRRPTSGSITLYNEQFFGPGTRLTVL.

V gene TRBV28 combines with J gene TRBJ1-5; 8 nucleotides match TRBD1. Per the germline V gene, CDR1 is MDHEN and CDR2 is SYDVKM. This CDR3 spans 14 amino acids. Losses at the gene ends were 6 bases for V and 5 bases for J; bases not matched to a gene: 6. The chain's CDR3 is CASRDWTGHQPQHF. CDR3 in DNA: TGTGCCAGCAGAGATTGGACAGGGCATCAGCCCCAGCATTTT.

The chain joins TRBV11-2 to TRBJ2-7; D not certain. This CDR3 is built from 12 residues. Between the trimmed V and J ends, which lost 5 bases and 7 bases, there was a span of 12 bases. Germline V gene sequence: CDR1 SGHAT, CDR2 FQNNGV. The DNA for the CDR3 is TGTGCCAGCAGCCCGTATAGGCAGGAGCAGTACTTC. It codes for CASSPYRQEQYF. The full variable domain, in which reference TRBV11-2 and TRBJ2-7 provide the parts outside the CDR3, is EAGVAQSPRYKIIEKRQSVAFWCNPISGHATLYWYQQILGQGPKLLIQFQNNGVVDDSQLPKDRFSAERLKGVDSTLKIQPAKLEDSAVYLCASSPYRQEQYFGPGTRLTVT.